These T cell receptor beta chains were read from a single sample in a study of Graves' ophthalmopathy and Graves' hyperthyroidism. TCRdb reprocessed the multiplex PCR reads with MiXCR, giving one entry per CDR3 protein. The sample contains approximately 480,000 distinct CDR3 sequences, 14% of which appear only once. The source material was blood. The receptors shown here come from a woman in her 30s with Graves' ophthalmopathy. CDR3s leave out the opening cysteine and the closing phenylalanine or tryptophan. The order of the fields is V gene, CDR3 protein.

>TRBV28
ASLRRGLIGGYT
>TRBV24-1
ATSDPPGPQH
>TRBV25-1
ASSWTSRGTYEQY
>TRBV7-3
ASSPTAWETQY
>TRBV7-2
ASSPRQDRAQY
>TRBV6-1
ASSGGPPGNTIY
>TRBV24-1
ATSDLHTGGGYT
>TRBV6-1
ASSESTWDWRSAGELF
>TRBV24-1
ATSDPTGTGPYEQY
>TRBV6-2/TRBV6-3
ASSYHIFYEQY
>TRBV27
ASSPTGTGYNQPQH
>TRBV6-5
ASSYPGTVYGYT
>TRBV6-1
ASSEREDQPQH
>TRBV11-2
ASSPIAGGLYPHEQY
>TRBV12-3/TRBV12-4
ASSPGSPEAF
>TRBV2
ASSDGGRQETQY
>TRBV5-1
ASSLGLGNSPLH
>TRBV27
ASSYSGANSPLH
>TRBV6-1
ASSRDPDGELF
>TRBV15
ATSRDKGGNEQY
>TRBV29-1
SVGGSEGYT
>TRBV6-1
ASSEDRGMTGELF
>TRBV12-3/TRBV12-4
ASSFRPEREQY
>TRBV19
ASSMTSGRRGSPLH
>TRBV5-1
ASSISGRKNTEAF
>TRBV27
ASSSSPKTEGTQY
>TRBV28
ASTETGRAF
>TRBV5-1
ASSLAGGDWDEQY